One and the same sample provided the 32 T cell receptor beta chains below, sequenced in a study of CD8 T cells in ankylosing spondylitis. TCRdb analysed the 5' RACE reads with MiXCR anew, one entry per CDR3 protein. Of 200,000 or so distinct CDR3 sequences listed, roughly 13% are singletons. The sequenced material came from blood, either unsorted or a sorted T cell fraction (not recorded which). These receptor sequences come from a female donor with ankylosing spondylitis or in good health (not recorded which).

This clonotype came up a few times. V usage is TRBV4-3 and J usage is TRBJ1-3; no reliable D call. The germline V gene encodes CDR1 LGHNA and CDR2 YSLEER. Trimming took 3 bases from V and 0 from J, leaving 3 bases between them. This CDR3 has 13 residues. The CDR3 sequence is CASSQGSGNTIYF. The CDR3 DNA sequence: TGCGCCAGCAGCCAGGGCTCTGGAAACACCATATATTTT.

This clonotype was detected a few times. The chain uses TRBV28 and TRBJ2-7; TRBD2 matches at 8 bases. The germline gives CDR1 MDHEN, CDR2 SYDVKM. With 5 bases clipped from V and 7 bases from J, the junction kept 10 bases outside the gene matches. The CDR3 is 14 residues long. CDR3 coding DNA: TGTGCCAGCAGTCCCCGGGGGGGGACCCGGGAGCAGTACTTC. Its translation: CASSPRGGTREQYF. The whole variable domain, remainder taken from reference TRBV28 and TRBJ2-7, is DVKVTQSSRYLVKRTGEKVFLECVQDMDHENMFWYRQDPGLGLRLIYFSYDVKMKEKGDIPEGYSVSREKKERFSLILESASTNQTSMYLCASSPRGGTREQYFGPGTRLTVT.

Many counts were recorded for this clonotype. The chain is built from TRBV11-2 and TRBJ2-3; 8 bases agree with TRBD2. Germline V gene data show CDR1 as SGHAT and CDR2 as FQNNGV. J gave up 4 bases and V 0 bases, and 3 bases lay outside the gene matches. The CDR3 contains 15 residues. CDR3 sequence: CASSLEGAGADTQYF. The CDR3 DNA sequence: TGTGCCAGCAGCTTAGAAGGAGCGGGAGCAGATACGCAGTATTTT.

This clonotype was observed at least ten times. V gene TRBV7-9 combines with J gene TRBJ1-6; 9 bases line up with TRBD1. V was pared by 5 bases and J by 5 bases, with 4 bases of the junction left unmatched. The CDR3 contains 15 residues. Germline loops: CDR1 SEHNR, CDR2 FQNEAQ (reference sequence). The CDR3 sequence: CASSKQGANNSPLHF. For the CDR3, the DNA is TGTGCCAGCAGCAAACAGGGGGCGAATAATTCACCCCTCCACTTT.

There are many counts of this clonotype. The chain joins TRBV20-1 to TRBJ2-7; tentatively, D is TRBD2 (6 bases). The CDR3 is 11 residues long. Germline loops: CDR1 DFQATT, CDR2 SNEGSKA (reference sequence). Trimming shortened V by 7 bases and J by 6 bases, and 13 bases separated the two germline ends. CDR3 region: CSGLGVVEQYF. For the CDR3, the DNA is TGCAGTGGACTAGGCGTGGTCGAGCAGTACTTC.

This sequence joins TRBV13 and TRBJ1-6; TRBD1 agrees at 7 bases. The CDR3 is 15 residues long. Germline CDR1 reads PRHDT; CDR2 reads FYEKMQ (reference sequence). The trim removed 5 bases at V and 14 bases at J, leaving 15 bases unmatched. The CDR3 DNA reads as TGTGCCAGCAGCCCTGGAGGGGACAGCCGAGGAGCCCTCCACTTT. Translating gives CASSPGGDSRGALHF.

The sample holds many counts of this clonotype. The rearrangement uses TRBV20-1 and TRBJ2-1, with a possible D match to TRBD2 (6 bases). Per germline, CDR1 DFQATT and CDR2 SNEGSKA (reference sequence). The length of the CDR3 is 12 residues. V lost 3 bases and J lost 6, with 9 bases in between. Here the CDR3 reads CSASAGFNEQFF. Here the CDR3 DNA reads TGCAGTGCTAGTGCGGGGTTCAATGAGCAGTTCTTC.

This clonotype was observed many times. V and J are TRBV12-3 or TRBV12-4 and TRBJ2-1; D perhaps matches TRBD2 (6 bases). The V and J ends lost 5 bases and 4 bases respectively, with 9 bases between them. The CDR3 spans 13 residues. The CDR3 nucleotides are TGTGCCAGCAGTAGACTAGTTTACAATGAGCAGTTCTTC. Its translation is CASSRLVYNEQFF.

This clonotype was counted at least ten times. The rearrangement joins TRBV5-1 to TRBJ1-5; D uncertain. The CDR3 runs 14 residues. Looked up from germline, CDR1 is SGHRS and CDR2 is YFSETQ. Trimming took 0 bases from V and 5 from J, leaving 9 bases between them. The CDR3 reads CASSLVPEDQPQHF. CDR3 nucleotides: TGCGCCAGCAGCTTGGTTCCTGAAGATCAGCCCCAGCATTTT.

The rearrangement uses TRBV5-1 and TRBJ1-4, with a possible D match to TRBD1 (6 bases). Trimming removed 4 bases at V and 3 bases at J, with 13 bases between. CDR1 and CDR2 (germline): SGHRS, YFSETQ. The CDR3 consists of 15 residues. The CDR3 DNA is TGCGCCAGCAGCCTTGTGACAGGAGCTAATGAAAAACTGTTTTTT. This sequence encodes CASSLVTGANEKLFF.

The chain uses TRBV11-2 and TRBJ2-4; TRBD2 matches 12 bases. Trimming at V came to 5 bases and at J to 1 base, leaving 12 bases not matched to a gene. Germline values: CDR1 SGHAT, CDR2 FQNNGV. This CDR3 has 19 residues. The CDR3 protein is CASSQLAGGTRRAKNIQYF. CDR3 DNA sequence: TGTGCCAGCAGCCAACTAGCGGGAGGCACGCGTCGGGCCAAAAACATTCAGTACTTC.

The V gene is TRBV6-1, the J gene TRBJ2-3; 9 nucleotides align to TRBD1. Germline V gene lookup returns CDR1 MNHNS and CDR2 SASEGT. The ends lost 0 bases at V and 4 bases at J; junction bases unmatched: 5. The CDR3 spans 16 residues. The CDR3 DNA reads as TGTGCCAGCAGTGAAGCGAAGACAGGGGGAGCAGATACGCAGTATTTT. Translated: CASSEAKTGGADTQYF.

The sample holds many counts of this clonotype. The J gene is TRBJ2-2, the V gene TRBV19; a weak D match, TRBD2 (6 bases). Germline V gene data show CDR1 as LNHDA and CDR2 as SQIVND (reference sequence). Trimming stripped 4 bases from V and 6 bases from J, with 12 bases between. This CDR3 spans 14 amino acids. CDR3 in amino acids: CASSTRELAGELFF. CDR3 DNA sequence: TGTGCCAGTAGTACTCGGGAGTTAGCCGGGGAGCTGTTTTTT. Full variable domain (rest looked up from reference TRBV19 and TRBJ2-2): DGGITQSPKYLFRKEGQNVTLSCEQNLNHDAMYWYRQDPGQGLRLIYYSQIVNDFQKGDIAEGYSVSREKKESFPLTVTSAQKNPTAFYLCASSTRELAGELFFGEGSRLTVL.

This clonotype came up a few times. The rearrangement joins TRBV12-3 or TRBV12-4 to TRBJ1-1; D not resolved. Trimming stripped 4 bases from V and 5 bases from J, with 14 bases between. This CDR3 has 14 residues. CDR3 region: CASSSRKARTEAFF. For the CDR3, the DNA is TGTGCCAGCAGTTCGCGTAAGGCGCGGACTGAAGCTTTCTTT.

This clonotype was seen at least ten times. The chain links TRBV7-3 to TRBJ2-3; D remains ambiguous. This CDR3 is built from 16 residues. Trimming left V 5 bases short and J 3 bases short, with 18 bases between. The germline V gene encodes CDR1 SGHTA and CDR2 FQGTGA. CDR3 nucleotides: TGTGCCAGCAGCCCTCCTCCGGAGCAGCCTACAGATACGCAGTATTTT. This sequence encodes CASSPPPEQPTDTQYF.

In its sample, this clonotype was seen a few times. The chain combines TRBV6-1 with TRBJ2-5, with D unclear. The V end lost 3 bases, the J end lost 9 bases, and 20 bases lay between the germline ends. CDR3 length: 15 residues. Germline assignment: CDR1 MNHNS and CDR2 SASEGT. The CDR3 sequence is CASSDGFPGNQAQYF. CDR3 coding DNA: TGTGCCAGCAGTGATGGGTTTCCGGGCAACCAGGCCCAGTACTTC.

Many counts were recorded for this clonotype. The J gene is TRBJ1-5, the V gene TRBV4-1; unclear D gene. Germline V gene data show CDR1 as MGHRA and CDR2 as YSYEKL. The V end was cut by 6 bases, the J end by 3 bases, with 12 bases between. The CDR3 loop spans 14 amino acids. CDR3 sequence (DNA): TGCGCCAGCAGACGGGAGGGTCCCAATCAGCCCCAGCATTTT. Translating gives CASRREGPNQPQHF.

On this clonotype: A much larger clone is a single base away; this may be a read error. The rearrangement links TRBV5-1 to TRBJ1-2, with D possibly being TRBD1 (6 bases). Trimming took off 3 bases at V and 4 bases at J, with 19 bases between the two ends. The CDR3 loop spans 16 amino acids. From germline, CDR1 is SGHRS and CDR2 YFSETQ. The CDR3 nucleotides read TGCGCCAGCAGCTCCCAGACAGGTTTAACGATCTATGGCTACACCTTC. As protein: CASSSQTGLTIYGYTF.

The genes are TRBV29-1 and TRBJ2-7; D gene unclear. The CDR3 contains 12 residues. V lost 1 base and J 5 bases, leaving 9 bases between the germline ends. Germline-derived CDR1 and CDR2 are SQVTM and ANQGSEA. In DNA form, the CDR3 reads TGCAGCGTTGAAGGAATCCGGAACGAGCAGTACTTC. Translation: CSVEGIRNEQYF.

As for this clonotype: The junction departs from the called germline gene at one end, perhaps through a read error. The chain has TRBV20-1 and TRBJ2-1, with 11 bases matching TRBD2. This CDR3 contains 17 residues. Germline values: CDR1 DFQATT, CDR2 SNEGSKA (reference sequence). Written as DNA, the CDR3 is TGCTGTGCTAGAGATCACCACGCTAGCGGGAGGCGCAATGAGCAGTTCTTC. This encodes CCARDHHASGRRNEQFF.

This clonotype was observed at least ten times. The V gene is TRBV27, the J gene TRBJ2-7; 11 positions agree with TRBD2. V lost 5 bases to trimming and J lost 7 bases; unmatched junction nucleotides: 13. Germline CDR1 and CDR2: MNHEY and SMNVEV (reference sequence). The CDR3 runs 16 residues. The chain's CDR3 is CASSPVAGGPHREQYF. The CDR3 DNA reads TGTGCCAGCAGTCCCGTAGCGGGAGGGCCACATAGGGAGCAGTACTTC.

With respect to this clonotype: One base away lies a much larger clone, so this may be a sequencing read error. V is TRBV5-1 and J is TRBJ1-2; no clear D. This CDR3 is built from 15 residues. Germline assignment: CDR1 SGHRS and CDR2 YFSETQ. Trimming left V 4 bases short and J 3 bases short, with 16 bases between. CDR3: CASSEGKGDHYGYTF. DNA for the CDR3: TGCGCCAGCAGCGAAGGAAAGGGAGATCACTATGGCTACACCTTC.

The chain links TRBV15 to TRBJ2-7; the D gene is possibly TRBD2 (5 bases). The V end lost 2 bases, the J end lost 1 base, and 6 bases lay between the germline ends. The CDR3 is 13 residues long. The V gene's germline CDR1 is LNHNV and CDR2 YYDKDF (reference sequence). The CDR3 DNA reads TGTGCCACCAGCAGACAGCGGTCCTACGAGCAGTACTTC. Translation: CATSRQRSYEQYF.

This clonotype came up many times. V gene TRBV11-2 combines with J gene TRBJ2-1; TRBD2 matches 13 bases. The germline V gene encodes CDR1 SGHAT and CDR2 FQNNGV. This CDR3 is built from 17 residues. With V trimmed by 5 bases and J by 0 bases, 4 bases remained unmatched. This chain's CDR3 is CASSLWTSGSSYNEQFF. In nucleotides, the CDR3 is TGTGCCAGCAGCCTATGGACTAGCGGGAGCTCCTACAATGAGCAGTTCTTC.

The chain combines TRBV7-2 with TRBJ2-1; TRBD1 matches 7 bases. V gave up 5 bases and J gave up 6 bases; unmatched junction bases: 7. Germline V gene data show CDR1 as SGHTA and CDR2 as FQGNSA. The CDR3 consists of 14 residues. CDR3 nucleotide sequence: TGTGCCAGCAGCCCAGGACAGGCAGGCAATGAGCAGTTCTTC. Its translation is CASSPGQAGNEQFF.

The genes are TRBV29-1 and TRBJ1-1; no firm D call. Trimming stripped 6 bases from V and 9 bases from J, with 14 bases between. This CDR3 region has 11 residues. The germline CDR1 and CDR2 sequences are SQVTM and ANQGSEA. The CDR3 sequence is CSVMDGLQAFF. CDR3 bases: TGCAGCGTCATGGACGGTTTACAAGCTTTCTTT.

The gene calls are TRBV30 and TRBJ1-4; D is ambiguous. V lost 3 bases to trimming and J lost 4 bases, with 15 bases between them. Germline CDR1 is GTSNPN and CDR2 is SVGIG (reference sequence). The CDR3 is 15 residues long. The CDR3 DNA follows: TGTGCCTGGAGCGGCGGGCCGTCCAGTAATGAAAAACTGTTTTTT. It is translated as CAWSGGPSSNEKLFF.

This clonotype was counted at least ten times. The J gene is TRBJ2-4, the V gene TRBV28; the D is unclear. The CDR3 is 13 amino acids. Germline CDR1 is MDHEN and CDR2 is SYDVKM. V gave up 6 bases and J gave up 9 bases, with 15 bases separating them. DNA for the CDR3: TGTGCCAGCAGCTCTGGCGAGGATGGCATTCAGTACTTC. Encoded protein: CASSSGEDGIQYF. Complete variable domain (other parts from reference TRBV28 and TRBJ2-4): DVKVTQSSRYLVKRTGEKVFLECVQDMDHENMFWYRQDPGLGLRLIYFSYDVKMKEKGDIPEGYSVSREKKERFSLILESASTNQTSMYLCASSSGEDGIQYFGAGTRLSVL.

As for this clonotype: This may arise from a read error, as a much more abundant clone is one base away. The chain recombines TRBV20-1 with TRBJ1-1, with no clear D. The germline gives CDR1 DFQATT, CDR2 SNEGSKA (reference sequence). This CDR3 comprises 13 residues. Deletions cut 5 bases from V and 5 bases from J, with 15 bases between. CDR3 DNA sequence: TGCAGTGCTTCGCCGCACGGGGATACTGAAGCTTTCTTT. As protein: CSASPHGDTEAFF.

This clonotype was picked up many times. The CDR3, as DNA: TGTGCCAGCAGTGAATGGCAGGGGAATGAGCAGTTCTTC. Protein: CASSEWQGNEQFF. The J gene is TRBJ2-1, the V gene TRBV2, with TRBD1 as a possible D gene (6 bases). Germline-derived CDR1 and CDR2 are SNHLY and FYNNEI. The CDR3 consists of 13 residues. The V gene lost 2 bases and the J gene lost 7 bases, with 9 bases spanning the gap.

This clonotype showed up many times. CDR3 sequence reads: CASSQDIGQGNYGYTF. The CDR3 DNA reads as TGCGCCAGCAGCCAAGATATTGGACAGGGAAACTATGGCTACACCTTC. V usage is TRBV4-3 and J usage is TRBJ1-2; TRBD1 aligns across 8 bases. This CDR3 comprises 16 residues. Trimming at V came to 0 bases and at J to 2 bases, leaving 5 bases not matched to a gene. CDR1 and CDR2 from the germline V gene are LGHNA and YSLEER.

The chain joins TRBV12-3 or TRBV12-4 to TRBJ1-2, with D unresolved. Trimming removed 5 bases from V and 4 bases from J, with 14 bases in between. The CDR3 length is 14 residues. This chain's CDR3 is CASSLGRRSYGYTF. The DNA for the CDR3 is TGTGCCAGCAGTCTGGGCAGACGAAGCTATGGCTACACCTTC.